This T cell receptor (beta chain) was documented in a study of blood T cell repertoires in COVID-19. Study background: The United States, Italy and Spain were the sources of the acute and convalescent COVID-19 samples. In each case, the material was cDNA or gDNA derived from T cells, B-cell-depleted T cells, or PBMCs.

Authors' data handling: Scientists estimated how many nucleated cells there were by amplifying reference gene primers. Libraries were prepared by immunoSEQ multiplex PCR; TCRdb keeps only in-frame clonotypes and omits some of them. V, J and clone size derive from that table, while D and trimming were established from the DNA sequence. The sample yields about 150,000 clones, 90% to 95% seen once. CDR1 and CDR2 (germline): SGHRS, YFSETQ. Unmatched junction bases numbered 10, after V lost 9 bases and J lost 2 bases. The CDR3 length is 15 residues. This chain connects TRBV5-1 to TRBJ2-3; 9 bases align to TRBD2. The sequenced material came from peripheral blood. The sequence derives from a man aged 50-59 years with acute or convalescent COVID-19. The CDR3 spells CATKEIAGATDTQYF. DNA of the CDR3: TGCGCCACCAAAGAAATAGCGGGAGCCACAGATACGCAGTATTTT.